This entry concerns a single T cell receptor beta chain. What it binds is not known. The data belong to a study of cytomegalovirus exposure and HLA in healthy donors. Study outcomes and limitations: An analysis was carried out at a later point. It showed that HLA-associated TCR beta chains were more clonally expanded than equally common non-associated chains. Association of a missense DCLRE1C variant with TCR beta V- and J-gene trimming was reported in a later analysis. Most likely, a cluster of highly shared sequence variants arose as a sequencing artifact.

CDR3 size: 14 residues. Germline CDR1 reads SGHAT; CDR2 reads FQNNGV. With V trimmed by 4 bases and J by 3 bases, 3 bases remained unmatched. The primer mix had 60 Vbeta and 13 Jbeta primers. Sequencing was performed with immunoSEQ multiplex PCR; in TCRdb, only in-frame clones are kept and a portion is missing. The sample holds about 180,000 clones, around 80% seen once. The chain uses TRBV11-2 and TRBJ1-1, with 9 nucleotides matching TRBD1. The clonotype comes from a man between 18 and 35 years old in good health and CMV-seronegative. Sequencing was carried out using PBMCs. Here the CDR3 DNA reads TGTGCCAGCAGCTCGGGACAGGGTGACACTGAAGCTTTCTTT. Its translation: CASSSGQGDTEAFF.